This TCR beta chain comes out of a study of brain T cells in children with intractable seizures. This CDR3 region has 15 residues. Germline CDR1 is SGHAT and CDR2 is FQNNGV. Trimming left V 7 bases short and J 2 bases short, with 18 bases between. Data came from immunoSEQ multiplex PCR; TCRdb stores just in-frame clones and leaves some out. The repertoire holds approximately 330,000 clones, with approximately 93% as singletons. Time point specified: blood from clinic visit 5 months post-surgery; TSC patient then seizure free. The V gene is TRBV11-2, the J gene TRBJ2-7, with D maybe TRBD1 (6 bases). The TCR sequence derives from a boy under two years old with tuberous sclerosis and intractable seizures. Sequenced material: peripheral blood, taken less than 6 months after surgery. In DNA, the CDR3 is TGTGCCAGCATCCTTACGGCAGGGGCTCCCTACGAGCAGTACTTC. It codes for CASILTAGAPYEQYF.